This T cell receptor beta chain was observed in a study of PD-1 blockade in mismatch repair-deficient tumors. Study-level information: All were previously treated, progressing patients with 12 mismatch repair-deficient cancer types. General study results and limits: After pembrolizumab, tumor-resident clones rose rapidly, then generally contracted before radiologic responses.

Mismatch repair deficiency was confirmed in all patients, by PCR or immunohistochemistry. Germline V gene sequence: CDR1 SQVTM, CDR2 ANQGSEA. The CDR3 consists of 15 residues. Losses at the gene ends were 2 bases for V and 5 bases for J; bases not matched to a gene: 7. About this clone itself: Its antigen remains unidentified.

Measured with immunoSEQ multiplex PCR; TCRdb has only the in-frame clones, and not every one. The sample shows approximately 50,000 clones, approximately 78% of them seen only once. The V gene is TRBV29-1, the J gene TRBJ2-1; 9 bases are a match to TRBD2. The origin of this receptor is an adult with mismatch repair-deficient cancer. The sample here was peripheral blood, taken 4 weeks after starting pembrolizumab. CDR3 in DNA: TGCAGCGTTGAATGGAAGACTAGCGGCAACAATGAGCAGTTCTTC. Amino acids: CSVEWKTSGNNEQFF.